This T cell receptor (beta chain) was captured in a study of blood T cell repertoires in COVID-19. Study details: Samples representing acute and convalescent COVID-19 were sourced from the United States, Italy and Spain. In each case, the material was cDNA or gDNA derived from T cells, B-cell-depleted T cells, or PBMCs.

In the authors' methods: Reference gene primers were amplified, and this amplification served to estimate nucleated cell counts. The method was immunoSEQ multiplex PCR; TCRdb's version includes in-frame clones alone and lacks a portion of them. V and J calls and clone size follow that table, whereas D and trimming were derived from the DNA. The table records 25,000 to 30,000 clones, roughly 84% of them present only once. V lost 4 bases, J lost 5 bases, and 13 bases lay in between. Germline CDR1 is SGDLS and CDR2 is YYNGEE. The CDR3 runs 14 residues. Sequenced input: peripheral blood. The chain employs TRBV9 and TRBJ2-1; D gene ambiguous. This TCR derives from a man older than 75 with active COVID-19. The CDR3 DNA is TGTGCCAGCAGCTCTTGGTCCCCTAACAATGAGCAGTTCTTC. Translating it yields CASSSWSPNNEQFF. The full variable domain, in which reference TRBV9 and TRBJ2-1 provide the parts outside the CDR3, is DSGVTQTPKHLITATGQRVTLRCSPRSGDLSVYWYQQSLDQGLQFLIQYYNGEERAKGNILERFSAQQFPDLHSELNLSSLELGDSALYFCASSSWSPNNEQFFGPGTRLTVL.